This TCR beta chain was sequenced in a study of low-dose radiotherapy and immunotherapy resistance in tumors. With TRAV- and TRBV-specific primers, first-strand cDNA was made, covering the alpha and beta chains. TCRs underwent 20 PCR cycles of amplification with a constant-region primer and V-primer adapter. TCRdb re-derived calls from the reads in MiXCR, one entry per CDR3 protein. The sample includes some 71,000 distinct CDR3 sequences, around 29% of them seen just once. This clonotype showed up many times. The CDR3 sequence is 12 residues long. Germline V gives CDR1 SGHRS, CDR2 YFSETQ. With 4 bases removed from V and 7 bases from J, the gap between germline ends came to 9 bases. Described time point: before trial treatment. Each donor was administered nivolumab, ipilimumab, aspirin, low-dose cyclophosphamide and low-dose radiotherapy.

The J gene is TRBJ1-3, the V gene TRBV5-1; D not certain. The sample here was PBMCs, taken before treatment. This clonotype originated in a female donor with ovarian cancer. This CDR3 reads CASSARVNTIYF. CDR3 nucleotide sequence: TGCGCCAGCAGCGCCCGGGTGAACACCATATATTTT.